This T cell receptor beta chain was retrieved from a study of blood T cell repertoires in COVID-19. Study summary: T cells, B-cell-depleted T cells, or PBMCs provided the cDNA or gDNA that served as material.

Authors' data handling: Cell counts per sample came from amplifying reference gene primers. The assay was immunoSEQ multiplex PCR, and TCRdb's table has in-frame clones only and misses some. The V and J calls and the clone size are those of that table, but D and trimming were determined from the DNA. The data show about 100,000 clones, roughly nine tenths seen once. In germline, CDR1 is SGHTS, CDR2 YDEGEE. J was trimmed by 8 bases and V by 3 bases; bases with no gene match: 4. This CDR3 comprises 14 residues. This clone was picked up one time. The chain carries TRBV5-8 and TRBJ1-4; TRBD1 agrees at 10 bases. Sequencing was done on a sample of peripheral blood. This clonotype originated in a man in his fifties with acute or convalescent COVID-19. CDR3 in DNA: TGTGCCAGCAGCTCGGGACAGGGGAGGGAAAAACTGTTTTTT. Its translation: CASSSGQGREKLFF.